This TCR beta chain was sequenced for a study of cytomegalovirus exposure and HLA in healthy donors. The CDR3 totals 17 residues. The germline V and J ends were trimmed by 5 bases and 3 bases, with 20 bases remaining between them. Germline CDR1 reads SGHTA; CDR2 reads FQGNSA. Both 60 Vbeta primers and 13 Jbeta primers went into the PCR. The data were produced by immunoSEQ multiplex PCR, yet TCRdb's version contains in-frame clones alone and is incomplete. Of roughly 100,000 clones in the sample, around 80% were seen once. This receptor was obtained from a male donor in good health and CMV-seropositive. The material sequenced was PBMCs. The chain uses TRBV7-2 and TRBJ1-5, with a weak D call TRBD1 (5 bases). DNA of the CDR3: TGTGCCAGCAGCGAAAGGAGGGGCGGGCAACACAATCAGCCCCAGCATTTT. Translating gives CASSERRGGQHNQPQHF.